These 21 T cell receptor beta chains originate from one sample sequenced in a study of T-cell reconstitution after alpha-beta-depleted transplantation in children. The authors prepared the TCRbeta library with unique molecular identifiers. TCRdb re-called the PCR reads with MiXCR, one entry per CDR3 protein. This sample yields around 490,000 distinct CDR3 sequences, of which about an eighth are seen a single time; 11% to 15% belongs to the top ten. The source material was PBMCs, mostly from graft donor cells, sampled 180 days after TCRalphabeta/CD19-depleted stem cell transplant. These receptor sequences come from a female patient aged 2-15 years who had a stem cell transplant for aplastic anemia, so the T cells may come from the graft donor.

There are many counts of this clonotype. In DNA, the CDR3 is TGTGCCACCGGAAGCGGGAGCTCCTACAATGAGCAGTTCTTC. It codes for CATGSGSSYNEQFF. The chain couples TRBV24-1 to TRBJ2-1; the match to TRBD2 covers 8 bases. The CDR3 consists of 14 residues. V lost 9 bases, J lost 0 bases, and 3 bases stayed unmatched. Germline-derived CDR1 and CDR2 are KGHDR and SFDVKD.

The table lists this clonotype with a few counts. This rearrangement joins TRBV11-2 to TRBJ2-7, with TRBD2 matching over 9 bases. This CDR3 comprises 15 residues. The germline V gene has CDR1 SGHAT and CDR2 FQNNGV. Unmatched junction bases numbered 6, after V lost 4 bases and J lost 2 bases. CDR3 region: CASSSLASGAYEQYF. CDR3 bases: TGTGCCAGCAGCTCCTTGGCTAGCGGGGCCTACGAGCAGTACTTC.

This chain uses TRBV11-1 with TRBJ2-5; TRBD2 might be the D (6 bases). The CDR3 contains 15 residues. The V end lost 3 bases, the J end lost 5 bases, and 16 bases lay between the germline ends. Per the germline V gene, CDR1 is SGHAT and CDR2 is FQDESV (reference sequence). The CDR3 bases are TGTGCCAGCAGCTTCGAGGGACTTGCCCGGGAGACCCAGTACTTC. Amino acid sequence: CASSFEGLARETQYF.

There are a few counts of this clonotype. V and J are TRBV4-2 and TRBJ1-4; the D is unclear. Germline-derived CDR1 and CDR2 are LGHNA and YNFKEQ. The CDR3 covers 16 residues. Trimming shortened V by 2 bases and J by 10 bases, and 20 bases separated the two germline ends. CDR3 coding DNA: TGTGCCAGCAGCCAAAGGAGCCGGGTACCTCTGGTAAAACTGTTTTTT. Translating gives CASSQRSRVPLVKLFF.

In its sample, this clonotype was seen a few times. This chain links TRBV19 with TRBJ2-2, with D unclear. Germline CDR1 reads LNHDA; CDR2 reads SQIVND (reference sequence). The CDR3 has 17 amino acids. Trimming pared 1 base from V and 3 bases from J, leaving 15 bases between. In nucleotides, the CDR3 is TGTGCCAGTAGTATAGGTCGGGCAGTAAGCTACACCGGGGAGCTGTTTTTT. It codes for CASSIGRAVSYTGELFF.

The chain employs TRBV5-1 and TRBJ2-2; weak D call: TRBD2 (6 bases). This CDR3 has 15 residues. V was trimmed by 0 bases and J by 3 bases, leaving 9 bases between them. The germline V gene has CDR1 SGHRS and CDR2 YFSETQ. The CDR3 loop is CASSLGTTYTGELFF. The CDR3 DNA is TGCGCCAGCAGCTTGGGGACTACCTACACCGGGGAGCTGTTTTTT.

This clonotype occurred a few times. The V call is TRBV15, the J call TRBJ1-3, with D possibly being TRBD1 (6 bases). The V end was cut by 1 base, the J end by 4 bases, with 14 bases between. The CDR3 length is 16 residues. The germline V gene encodes CDR1 LNHNV and CDR2 YYDKDF (reference sequence). In DNA, the CDR3 is TGTGCCACCAGCAGAGCCCCCCTCCAGGGGGGAAACACCATATATTTT. This translates into CATSRAPLQGGNTIYF. Variable domain in full (rest from reference TRBV15 and TRBJ1-3): DAMVIQNPRYQVTQFGKPVTLSCSQTLNHNVMYWYQQKSSQAPKLLFHYYDKDFNNEADTPDNFQSRRPNTSFCFLDIRSPGLGDTAMYLCATSRAPLQGGNTIYFGEGSWLTVV.

The gene calls are TRBV18 and TRBJ2-3; 7 bases agree with TRBD2. CDR3 length: 18 residues. J was trimmed by 6 bases and V by 0 bases; bases with no gene match: 15. The germline V gene has CDR1 KGHSH and CDR2 LQKENI. CDR3 nucleotide sequence: TGTGCCAGCTCACCACCGATAAGTCCTCGCGGGGGTTCGGATACGCAGTATTTT. It codes for CASSPPISPRGGSDTQYF.

The chain employs TRBV29-1 and TRBJ1-1; weak D call: TRBD1 (5 bases). The CDR3 runs to 12 residues. V was shortened by 3 bases and J by 5 bases, with 10 bases between the two germline ends. Germline lookup yields CDR1 SQVTM and CDR2 ANQGSEA. In DNA form, the CDR3 reads TGCAGCGTTGAGGCAGGGCAAACTGAAGCTTTCTTT. Translation: CSVEAGQTEAFF.

The V gene is TRBV6-5, the J gene TRBJ1-4; 8 bases map to TRBD1. Germline V gene data show CDR1 as MNHEY and CDR2 as SVGAGI. The CDR3 has 14 amino acids. V was pared by 7 bases and J by 8 bases, with 9 bases of the junction left unmatched. The CDR3, as DNA: TGTGCCAGCATATCGGCAGGGGGCGAGGAAAAACTGTTTTTT. This sequence encodes CASISAGGEEKLFF.

The chain uses TRBV12-3 or TRBV12-4 and TRBJ2-1, with D possibly TRBD1 on 5 matching bases. This CDR3 is built from 14 residues. V was trimmed by 1 base and J by 9 bases, leaving 13 bases between them. This chain's CDR3 is CASSLVGRAPEQFF. As DNA, the CDR3 is TGTGCCAGCAGTTTAGTTGGCAGGGCTCCTGAGCAGTTCTTC.

This clonotype was seen many times. This rearrangement joins TRBV7-2 to TRBJ2-1; D uncertain. The CDR3 has 15 residues. CDR1 and CDR2 from the germline V gene are SGHTA and FQGNSA. Trimming shortened V by 0 bases and J by 1 base, and 7 bases separated the two germline ends. CDR3: CASSLAGRSYNEQFF. CDR3 in DNA: TGTGCCAGCAGCTTAGCGGGAAGGTCCTACAATGAGCAGTTCTTC.

V usage is TRBV11-2 and J usage is TRBJ2-3; 16 nucleotides align to TRBD2. The germline V gene has CDR1 SGHAT and CDR2 FQNNGV. CDR3 length: 20 amino acids. V trimming: 5 bases; J trimming: 8 bases; junction bases outside the gene matches: 19. This chain's CDR3 is CASSLGGRAGGTSGRATQYF. The CDR3 DNA is TGTGCCAGCAGCCTAGGAGGGCGCGCCGGGGGGACTAGCGGGAGGGCTACGCAGTATTTT.

The chain has TRBV7-8 and TRBJ2-3; unclear D gene. This CDR3 region has 15 residues. Germline V gene sequence: CDR1 SGHVS, CDR2 FQNEAQ. With 6 bases removed from V and 2 bases from J, the gap between germline ends came to 15 bases. The DNA for the CDR3 is TGTGCCAGCAGATCGGCTCTTACCCTCACAGATACGCAGTATTTT. Amino acid sequence: CASRSALTLTDTQYF.

This clonotype was detected only a few times. The chain employs TRBV10-3 and TRBJ2-6; 7 nucleotides align to TRBD2. V shed 5 bases, J shed 4 bases, and the junction held 17 bases outside the gene matches. The CDR3 is made up of 19 amino acids. Germline loops: CDR1 ENHRY, CDR2 SYGVKD. CDR3 bases: TGTGCCATCAGTATTGGGGGGACTAAAATAATCCCCGGGGCCAACGTCCTGACTTTC. Translation gives CAISIGGTKIIPGANVLTF.

A word on this clonotype: This may be a read error, as it is one base from a much larger clone. The J gene is TRBJ2-5, the V gene TRBV7-3; 9 bases agree with TRBD2. Trimming removed 4 bases from V and 3 bases from J; junction bases left unmatched: 0. Germline V gene data show CDR1 as SGHTA and CDR2 as FQGTGA. CDR3 size: 13 residues. CDR3 residues: CASSSSGKETQYF. CDR3 bases: TGTGCCAGCAGCTCTAGCGGGAAAGAGACCCAGTACTTC. Complete variable domain (other parts from reference TRBV7-3 and TRBJ2-5): GAGVSQTPSNKVTEKGKYVELRCDPISGHTALYWYRQSLGQGPEFLIYFQGTGAADDSGLPNDRFFAVRPEGSVSTLKIQRTERGDSAVYLCASSSSGKETQYFGPGTRLLVL.

This clonotype was observed a few times. The chain employs TRBV5-1 and TRBJ1-1; possible D gene TRBD1, 5 bases. V lost 4 bases and J 3 bases, leaving 13 bases between the germline ends. CDR3 size: 14 residues. Germline CDR1 is SGHRS and CDR2 is YFSETQ. The CDR3 sequence: CASSARVLHTEAFF. Written as DNA, the CDR3 is TGCGCCAGCAGCGCCAGGGTGTTGCACACTGAAGCTTTCTTT.

In this sample, this clonotype turned up many times. The CDR3 sequence is CASTPRGVGYNEQFF. The DNA for the CDR3 is TGTGCCAGCACGCCGCGTGGGGTGGGGTACAATGAGCAGTTCTTC. The V and J genes are TRBV6-1 and TRBJ2-1, with no clear D. The CDR3 loop spans 15 amino acids. From germline, CDR1 is MNHNS and CDR2 SASEGT. Trimming removed 7 bases from V and 4 bases from J, with 17 bases in between.

The chain couples TRBV10-3 to TRBJ2-5; D remains unclear. V lost 3 bases to trimming and J lost 0 bases, with 8 bases between them. The germline gives CDR1 ENHRY, CDR2 SYGVKD. The CDR3 is made up of 14 amino acids. The CDR3 protein is CAISEVRYQETQYF. Here the CDR3 DNA reads TGTGCCATCAGTGAAGTAAGGTACCAAGAGACCCAGTACTTC.

The V gene is TRBV19, the J gene TRBJ2-1; maybe TRBD2 (6 bases). V was cut by 2 bases and J by 8 bases, with 16 bases left in between. The CDR3 loop spans 15 amino acids. The germline CDR1 and CDR2 sequences are LNHDA and SQIVND (reference sequence). The CDR3 spells CASSIRWGRLDEQFF. Here the CDR3 DNA reads TGTGCCAGTAGTATAAGGTGGGGGAGGTTGGATGAGCAGTTCTTC.

This chain connects TRBV24-1 to TRBJ1-2, with D possibly being TRBD1 (5 bases). V lost 2 bases and J 4 bases, leaving 16 bases between the germline ends. Germline-derived CDR1 and CDR2 are KGHDR and SFDVKD. The CDR3 is 16 residues long. The CDR3 reads CATSDSTQGPPYGYTF. CDR3 DNA: TGTGCCACCAGTGATTCCACCCAGGGTCCTCCCTATGGCTACACCTTC.